Only one count was recorded for the clone carrying this T cell receptor beta chain. The length of the CDR3 is 13 residues. Trimming shortened V by 3 bases and J by 5 bases, and 8 bases separated the two germline ends. Looked up from germline, CDR1 is LNHDA and CDR2 is SQIVND (reference sequence). The data derive from a study of blood T cell repertoires in COVID-19. Study background: Italy, Spain and the United States were the sources of the convalescent and acute COVID-19 samples.

Authors' methods: It was from reference gene primer amplification that nucleated cell counts were estimated. Here immunoSEQ multiplex PCR was the method, and the copy in TCRdb shows in-frame clones only, minus some. V, J and clone size were drawn from that table, and D and trimming were deduced from the DNA. The table shows 150,000 to 190,000 clones, with around 84% occurring only once. The sequence derives from a man aged 45-65 years who had recovered from COVID-19. The chain joins TRBV19 to TRBJ2-1; the D gene is possibly TRBD2 (5 bases). The sequenced sample was PBMCs or T cells enriched from blood (not recorded which). This CDR3 is CASSIAGDNEQFF. The DNA for the CDR3 is TGTGCCAGTAGTATTGCCGGGGACAATGAGCAGTTCTTC.